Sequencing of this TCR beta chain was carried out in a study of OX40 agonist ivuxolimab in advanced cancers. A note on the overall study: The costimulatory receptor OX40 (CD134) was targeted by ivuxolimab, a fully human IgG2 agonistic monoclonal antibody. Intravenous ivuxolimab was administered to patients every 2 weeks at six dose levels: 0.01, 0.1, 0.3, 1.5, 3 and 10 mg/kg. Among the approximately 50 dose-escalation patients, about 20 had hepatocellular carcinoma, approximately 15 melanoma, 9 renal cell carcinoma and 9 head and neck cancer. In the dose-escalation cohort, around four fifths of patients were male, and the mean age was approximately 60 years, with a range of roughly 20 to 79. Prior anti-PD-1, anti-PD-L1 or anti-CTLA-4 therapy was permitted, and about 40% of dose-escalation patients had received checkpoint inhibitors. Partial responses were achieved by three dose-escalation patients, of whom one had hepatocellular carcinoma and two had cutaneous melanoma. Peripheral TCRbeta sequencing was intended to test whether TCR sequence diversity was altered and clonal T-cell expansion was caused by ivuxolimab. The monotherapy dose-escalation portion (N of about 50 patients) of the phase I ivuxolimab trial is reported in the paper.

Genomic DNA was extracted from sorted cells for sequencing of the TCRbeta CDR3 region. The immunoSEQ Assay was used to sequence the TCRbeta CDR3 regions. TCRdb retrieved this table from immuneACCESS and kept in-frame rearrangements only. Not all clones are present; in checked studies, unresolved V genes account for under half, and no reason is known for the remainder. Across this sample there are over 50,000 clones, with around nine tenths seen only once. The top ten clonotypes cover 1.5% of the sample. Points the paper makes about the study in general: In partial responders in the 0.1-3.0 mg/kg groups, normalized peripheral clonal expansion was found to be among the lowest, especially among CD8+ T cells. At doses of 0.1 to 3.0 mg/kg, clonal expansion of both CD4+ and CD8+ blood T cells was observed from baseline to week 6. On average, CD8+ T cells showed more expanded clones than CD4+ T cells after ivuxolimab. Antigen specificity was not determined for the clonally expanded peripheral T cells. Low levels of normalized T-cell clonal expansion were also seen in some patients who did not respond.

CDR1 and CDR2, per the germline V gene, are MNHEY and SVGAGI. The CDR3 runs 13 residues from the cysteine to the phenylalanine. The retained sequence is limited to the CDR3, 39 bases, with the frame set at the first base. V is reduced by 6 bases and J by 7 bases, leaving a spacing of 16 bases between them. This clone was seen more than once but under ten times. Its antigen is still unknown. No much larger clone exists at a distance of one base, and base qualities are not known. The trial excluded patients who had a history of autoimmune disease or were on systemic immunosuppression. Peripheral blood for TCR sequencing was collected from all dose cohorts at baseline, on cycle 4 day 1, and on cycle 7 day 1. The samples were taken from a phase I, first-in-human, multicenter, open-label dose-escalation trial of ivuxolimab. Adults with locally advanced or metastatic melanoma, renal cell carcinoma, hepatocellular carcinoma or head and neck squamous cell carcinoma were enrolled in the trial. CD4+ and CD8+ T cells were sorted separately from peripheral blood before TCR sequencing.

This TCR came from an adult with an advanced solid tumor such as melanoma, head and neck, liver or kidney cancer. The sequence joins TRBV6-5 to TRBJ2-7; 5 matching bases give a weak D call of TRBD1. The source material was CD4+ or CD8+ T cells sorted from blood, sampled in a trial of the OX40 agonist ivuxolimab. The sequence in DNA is TGTGCCAGCAGCAACCGCCCAGGGCGGGAGCAGTACTTC. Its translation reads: CASSNRPGREQYF.